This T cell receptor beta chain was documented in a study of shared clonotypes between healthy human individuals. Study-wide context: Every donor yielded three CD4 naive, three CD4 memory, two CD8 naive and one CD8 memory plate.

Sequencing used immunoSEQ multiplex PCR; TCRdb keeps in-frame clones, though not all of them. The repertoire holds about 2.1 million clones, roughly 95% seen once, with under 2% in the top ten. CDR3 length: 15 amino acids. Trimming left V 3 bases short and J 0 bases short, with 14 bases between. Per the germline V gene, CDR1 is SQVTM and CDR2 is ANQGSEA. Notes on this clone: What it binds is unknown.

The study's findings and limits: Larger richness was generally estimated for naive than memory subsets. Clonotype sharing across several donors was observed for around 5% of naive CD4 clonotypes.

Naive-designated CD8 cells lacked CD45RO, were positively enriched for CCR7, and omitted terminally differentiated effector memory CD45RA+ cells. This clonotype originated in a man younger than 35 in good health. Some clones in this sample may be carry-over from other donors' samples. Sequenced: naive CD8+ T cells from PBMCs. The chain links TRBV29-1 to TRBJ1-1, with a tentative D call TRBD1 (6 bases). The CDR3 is CSVDRGRTMNTEAFF. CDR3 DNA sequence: TGCAGCGTTGACAGGGGCCGCACGATGAACACTGAAGCTTTCTTT.